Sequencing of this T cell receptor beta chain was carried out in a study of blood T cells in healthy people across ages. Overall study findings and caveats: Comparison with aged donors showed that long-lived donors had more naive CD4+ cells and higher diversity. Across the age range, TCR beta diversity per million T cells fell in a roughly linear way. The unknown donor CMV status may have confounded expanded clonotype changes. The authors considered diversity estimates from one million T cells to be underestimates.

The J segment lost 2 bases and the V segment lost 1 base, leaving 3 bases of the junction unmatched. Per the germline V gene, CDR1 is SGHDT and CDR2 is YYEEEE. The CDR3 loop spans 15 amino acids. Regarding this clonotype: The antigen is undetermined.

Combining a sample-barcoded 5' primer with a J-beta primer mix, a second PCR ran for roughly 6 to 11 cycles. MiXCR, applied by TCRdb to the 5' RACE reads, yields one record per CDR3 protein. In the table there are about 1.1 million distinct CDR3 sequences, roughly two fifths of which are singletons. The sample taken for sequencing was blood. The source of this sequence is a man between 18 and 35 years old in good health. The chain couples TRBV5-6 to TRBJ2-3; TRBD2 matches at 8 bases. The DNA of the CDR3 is TGTGCCAGCAGCTTGCAGCGGGGGCTCACAGATACGCAGTATTTT. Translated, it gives CASSLQRGLTDTQYF.